The clone carrying this T cell receptor (beta chain) was found a few times. The data are from a study of blood T cell repertoires in COVID-19. Study at large: The samples span acute and convalescent COVID-19 from the United States, Italy and Spain.

There are 14 residues in the CDR3. Germline-derived CDR1 and CDR2 are SGHRS and YFSETQ. V shed 4 bases and J shed 2 bases, with 12 bases lying between them. Authors' processing steps: Scientists estimated how many nucleated cells there were by amplifying reference gene primers. The assay was immunoSEQ multiplex PCR, and TCRdb's table has in-frame clones only and misses some. V and J calls and clone size are as listed in that table; D and trimming were resolved from the DNA. Of 30,000 to 35,000 clones in the sample, 85% to 95% were seen once. The receptor comes from a human donor in a cohort sampled during active COVID-19. Sequenced input: peripheral blood. The V and J genes are TRBV5-1 and TRBJ2-5; D unresolved. In nucleotides, the CDR3 is TGCGCCAGCAGCGCCCACTCCCTTCAAGAGACCCAGTACTTC. Residues: CASSAHSLQETQYF.